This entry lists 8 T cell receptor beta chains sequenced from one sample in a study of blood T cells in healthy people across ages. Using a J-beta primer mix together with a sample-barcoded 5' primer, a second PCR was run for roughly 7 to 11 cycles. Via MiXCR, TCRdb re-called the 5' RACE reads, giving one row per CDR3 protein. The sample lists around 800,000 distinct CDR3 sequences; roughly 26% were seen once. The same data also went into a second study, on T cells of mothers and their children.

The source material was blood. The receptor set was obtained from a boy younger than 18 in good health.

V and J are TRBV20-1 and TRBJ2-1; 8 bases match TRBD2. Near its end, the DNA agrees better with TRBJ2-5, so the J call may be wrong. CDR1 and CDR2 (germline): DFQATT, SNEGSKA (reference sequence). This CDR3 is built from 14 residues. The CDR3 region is CSAPTGGAGETQYF. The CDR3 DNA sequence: TGCAGTGCTCCGACCGGGGGGGCAGGGGAGACCCAGTACTTC.

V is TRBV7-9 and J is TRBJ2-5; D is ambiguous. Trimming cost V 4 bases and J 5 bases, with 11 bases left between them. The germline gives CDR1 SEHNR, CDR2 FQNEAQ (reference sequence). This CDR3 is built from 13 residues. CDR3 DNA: TGTGCCAGCAGCTATCAGGATAGGGAGACCCAGTACTTC. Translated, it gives CASSYQDRETQYF.

The CDR3 DNA reads as TGTGCCAGCAGTTTGGGCAACGGGCCGTCTGCGGAGACCCAGTACTTC. It encodes CASSLGNGPSAETQYF. This rearrangement joins TRBV12-3 or TRBV12-4 to TRBJ2-5; D is unclear. The CDR3 is made up of 16 amino acids. The V end lost 3 bases, the J end lost 5 bases, and 19 bases lay between the germline ends.

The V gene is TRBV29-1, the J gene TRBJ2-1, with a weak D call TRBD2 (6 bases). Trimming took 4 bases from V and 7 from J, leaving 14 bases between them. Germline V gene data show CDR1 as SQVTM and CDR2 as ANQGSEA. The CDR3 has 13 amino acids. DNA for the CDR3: TGCAGCGTTGCTGACGGGGGATGGAATGAGCAGTTCTTC. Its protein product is CSVADGGWNEQFF.

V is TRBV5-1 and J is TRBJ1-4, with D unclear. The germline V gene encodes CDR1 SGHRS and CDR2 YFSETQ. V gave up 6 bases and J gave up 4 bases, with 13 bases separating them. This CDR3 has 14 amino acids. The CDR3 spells CASKPEGYNEKLFF. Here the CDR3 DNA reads TGCGCCAGCAAACCGGAGGGTTATAATGAAAAACTGTTTTTT. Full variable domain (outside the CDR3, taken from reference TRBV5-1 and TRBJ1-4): KAGVTQTPRYLIKTRGQQVTLSCSPISGHRSVSWYQQTPGQGLQFLFEYFSETQRNKGNFPGRFSGRQFSNSRSEMNVSTLELGDSALYLCASKPEGYNEKLFFGSGTQLSVL.

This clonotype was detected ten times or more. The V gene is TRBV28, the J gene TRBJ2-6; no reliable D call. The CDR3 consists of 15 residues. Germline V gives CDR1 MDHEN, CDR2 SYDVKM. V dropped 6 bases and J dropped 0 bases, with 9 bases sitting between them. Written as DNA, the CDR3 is TGTGCCAGCAGCCCCTGGTCCTCTGGGGCCAACGTCCTGACTTTC. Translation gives CASSPWSSGANVLTF.

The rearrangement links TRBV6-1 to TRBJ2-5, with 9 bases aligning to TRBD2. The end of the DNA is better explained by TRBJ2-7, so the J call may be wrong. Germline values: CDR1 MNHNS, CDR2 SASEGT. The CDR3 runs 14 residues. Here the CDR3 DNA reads TGTGCCAGCAGTTGGCTAGCGGGGAACTACGAGCAGTACTTC. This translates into CASSWLAGNYEQYF.

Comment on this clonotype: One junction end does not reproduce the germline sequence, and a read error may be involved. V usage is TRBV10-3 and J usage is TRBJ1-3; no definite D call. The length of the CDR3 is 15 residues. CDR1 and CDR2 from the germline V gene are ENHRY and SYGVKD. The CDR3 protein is CAVSDPRNPGNTIYF. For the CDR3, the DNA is TGTGCCGTCAGTGATCCTCGGAATCCTGGAAACACCATATATTTT.